The T cell receptor beta chain under discussion was sequenced for a study of blood T cell repertoires in COVID-19. Overall study: The United States, Italy and Spain provided the acute and convalescent COVID-19 samples. The cDNA or gDNA used as material had been derived from T cells, B-cell-depleted T cells, or PBMCs.

TCRdb's copy holds only in-frame clones and misses some; the assay was immunoSEQ multiplex PCR. The repertoire has roughly 400,000 clones, nearly 90% of them found once; the top ten carry approximately 1.5%. CDR3 length: 15 amino acids. Germline values: CDR1 SGHDT, CDR2 YYEEEE. V was trimmed by 0 bases and J by 0 bases, leaving 6 bases between them. Ages ranged from about 18 to 89 years, with residence in around 24 US areas. The V call is TRBV5-6, the J call TRBJ1-4; D perhaps matches TRBD1 (6 bases). Sequencing was performed on PBMCs or T cells enriched from blood (not recorded which). This TCR came from a woman aged 18-30 years who had been exposed to COVID-19. The CDR3 region is CASSLGQATNEKLFF. CDR3 nucleotide sequence: TGTGCCAGCAGCTTGGGACAGGCAACTAATGAAAAACTGTTTTTT.